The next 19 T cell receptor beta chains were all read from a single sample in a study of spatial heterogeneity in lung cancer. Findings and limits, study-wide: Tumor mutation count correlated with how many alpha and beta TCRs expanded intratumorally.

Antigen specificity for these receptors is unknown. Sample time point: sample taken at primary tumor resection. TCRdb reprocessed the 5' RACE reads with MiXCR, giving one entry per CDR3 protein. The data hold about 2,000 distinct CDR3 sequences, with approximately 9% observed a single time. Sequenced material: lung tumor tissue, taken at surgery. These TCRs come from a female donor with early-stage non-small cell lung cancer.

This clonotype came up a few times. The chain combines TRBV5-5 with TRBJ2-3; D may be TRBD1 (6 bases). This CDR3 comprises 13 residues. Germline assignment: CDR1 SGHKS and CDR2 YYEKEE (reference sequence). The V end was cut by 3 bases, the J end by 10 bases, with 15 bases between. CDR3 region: CASSSGDIAAQYF. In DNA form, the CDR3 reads TGTGCCAGCAGCTCCGGGGACATTGCTGCGCAGTATTTT.

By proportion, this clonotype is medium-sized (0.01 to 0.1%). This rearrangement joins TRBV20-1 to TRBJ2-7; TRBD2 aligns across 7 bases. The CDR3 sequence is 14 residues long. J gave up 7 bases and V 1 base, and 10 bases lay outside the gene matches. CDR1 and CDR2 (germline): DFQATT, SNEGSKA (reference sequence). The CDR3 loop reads CSARGRRGSLEQYF. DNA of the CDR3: TGCAGTGCTAGAGGAAGGCGGGGGTCGTTGGAGCAGTACTTC.

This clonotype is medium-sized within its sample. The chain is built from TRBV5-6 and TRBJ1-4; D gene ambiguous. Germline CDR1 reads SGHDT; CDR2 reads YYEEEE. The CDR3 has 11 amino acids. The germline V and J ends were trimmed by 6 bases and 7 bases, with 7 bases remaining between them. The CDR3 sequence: CASTGGEKLFF. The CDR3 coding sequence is TGTGCCAGCACCGGAGGTGAAAAACTGTTTTTT.

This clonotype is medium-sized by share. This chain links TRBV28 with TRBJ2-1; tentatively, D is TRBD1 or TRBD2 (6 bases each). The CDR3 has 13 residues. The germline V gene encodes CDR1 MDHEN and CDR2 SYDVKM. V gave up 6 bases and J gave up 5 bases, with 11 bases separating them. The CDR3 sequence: CASRGASDNEQFF. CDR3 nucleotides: TGTGCCAGCAGGGGGGCTAGCGACAATGAGCAGTTCTTC.

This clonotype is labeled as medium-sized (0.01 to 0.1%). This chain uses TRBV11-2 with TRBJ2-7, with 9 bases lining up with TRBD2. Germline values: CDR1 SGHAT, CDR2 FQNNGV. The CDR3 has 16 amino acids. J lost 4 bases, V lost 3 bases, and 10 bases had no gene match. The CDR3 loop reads CASSLDLAGGRYEQYF. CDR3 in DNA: TGTGCCAGCAGCTTGGATTTGGCGGGAGGGCGATACGAGCAGTACTTC. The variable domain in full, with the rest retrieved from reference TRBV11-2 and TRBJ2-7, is EAGVAQSPRYKIIEKRQSVAFWCNPISGHATLYWYQQILGQGPKLLIQFQNNGVVDDSQLPKDRFSAERLKGVDSTLKIQPAKLEDSAVYLCASSLDLAGGRYEQYFGPGTRLTVT.

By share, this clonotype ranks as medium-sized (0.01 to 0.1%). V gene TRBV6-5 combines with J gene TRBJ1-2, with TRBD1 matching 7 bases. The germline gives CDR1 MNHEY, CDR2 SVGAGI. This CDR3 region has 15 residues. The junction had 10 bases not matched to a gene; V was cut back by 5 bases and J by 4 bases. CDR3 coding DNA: TGTGCCAGCAGTCCGGGACAGACAACCCTCTATGGCTACACCTTC. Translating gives CASSPGQTTLYGYTF.

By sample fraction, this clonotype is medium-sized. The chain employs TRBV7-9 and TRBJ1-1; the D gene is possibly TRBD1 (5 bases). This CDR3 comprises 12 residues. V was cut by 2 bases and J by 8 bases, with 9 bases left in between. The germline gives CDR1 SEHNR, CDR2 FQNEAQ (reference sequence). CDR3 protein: CASSLPPGEAFF. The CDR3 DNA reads TGTGCCAGCAGCTTACCACCAGGGGAAGCTTTCTTT.

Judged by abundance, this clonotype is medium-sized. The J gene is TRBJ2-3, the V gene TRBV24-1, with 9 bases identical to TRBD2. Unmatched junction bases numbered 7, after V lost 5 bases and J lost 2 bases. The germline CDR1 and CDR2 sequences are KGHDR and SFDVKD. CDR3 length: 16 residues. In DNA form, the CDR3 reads TGTGCCACCAGTGGCTCTAGCGGGACGGTCACAGATACGCAGTATTTT. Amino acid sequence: CATSGSSGTVTDTQYF.

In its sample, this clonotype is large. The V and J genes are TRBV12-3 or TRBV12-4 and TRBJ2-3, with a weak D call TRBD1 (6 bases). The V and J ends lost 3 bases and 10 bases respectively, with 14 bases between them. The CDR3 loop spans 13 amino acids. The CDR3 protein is CASSLTGTGSQYF. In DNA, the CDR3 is TGTGCCAGCAGTTTGACAGGAACGGGTTCGCAGTATTTT.

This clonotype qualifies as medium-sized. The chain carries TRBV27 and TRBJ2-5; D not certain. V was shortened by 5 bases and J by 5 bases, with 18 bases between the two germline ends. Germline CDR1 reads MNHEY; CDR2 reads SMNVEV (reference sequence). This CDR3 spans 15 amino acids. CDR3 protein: CASSANVLSGETQYF. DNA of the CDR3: TGTGCCAGCAGTGCGAACGTGCTATCCGGGGAGACCCAGTACTTC.

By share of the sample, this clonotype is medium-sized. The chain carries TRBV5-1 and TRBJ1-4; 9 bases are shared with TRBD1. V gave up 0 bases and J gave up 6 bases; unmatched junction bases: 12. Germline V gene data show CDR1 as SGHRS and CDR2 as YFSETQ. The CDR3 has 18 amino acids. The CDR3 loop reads CASSLVPPATGGHEKLFF. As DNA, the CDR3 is TGCGCCAGCAGCTTGGTACCCCCAGCGACAGGGGGTCATGAAAAACTGTTTTTT.

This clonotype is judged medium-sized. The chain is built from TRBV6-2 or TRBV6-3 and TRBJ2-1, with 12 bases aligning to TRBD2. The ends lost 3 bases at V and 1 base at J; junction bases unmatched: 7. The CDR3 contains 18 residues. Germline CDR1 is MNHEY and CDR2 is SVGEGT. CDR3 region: CASSYPSSGGASYNEQFF. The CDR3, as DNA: TGTGCCAGCAGTTATCCCTCTAGCGGGGGGGCGTCCTACAATGAGCAGTTCTTC.

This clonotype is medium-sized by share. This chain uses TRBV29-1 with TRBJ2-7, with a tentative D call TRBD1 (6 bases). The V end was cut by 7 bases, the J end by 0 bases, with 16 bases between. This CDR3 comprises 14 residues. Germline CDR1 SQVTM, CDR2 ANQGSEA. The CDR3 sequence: CSASGTDSSYEQYF. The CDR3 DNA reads TGCAGCGCCTCCGGGACGGACAGCTCCTACGAGCAGTACTTC.

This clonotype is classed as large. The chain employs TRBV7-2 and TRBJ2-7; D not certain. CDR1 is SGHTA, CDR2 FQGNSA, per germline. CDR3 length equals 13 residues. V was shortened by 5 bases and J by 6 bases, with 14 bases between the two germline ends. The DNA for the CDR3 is TGTGCCAGCAGCCCTCAAAGGGAACTCGAGCAGTACTTC. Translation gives CASSPQRELEQYF.

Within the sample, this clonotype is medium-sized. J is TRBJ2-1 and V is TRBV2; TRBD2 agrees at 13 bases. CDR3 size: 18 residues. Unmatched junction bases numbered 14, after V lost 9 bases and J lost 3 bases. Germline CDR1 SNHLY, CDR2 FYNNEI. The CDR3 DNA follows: TGTGCCAGTACCTACAGAGCCGGGACTAGCGGGGTCTACAATGAGCAGTTCTTC. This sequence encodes CASTYRAGTSGVYNEQFF.

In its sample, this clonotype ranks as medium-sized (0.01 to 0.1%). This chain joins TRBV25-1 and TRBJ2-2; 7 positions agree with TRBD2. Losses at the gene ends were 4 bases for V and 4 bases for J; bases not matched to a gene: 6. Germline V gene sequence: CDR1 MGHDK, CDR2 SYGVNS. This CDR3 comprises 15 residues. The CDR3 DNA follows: TGTGCCAGCAGTGTTGGCGGGAGTGGCACCGGGGAGCTGTTTTTT. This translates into CASSVGGSGTGELFF.

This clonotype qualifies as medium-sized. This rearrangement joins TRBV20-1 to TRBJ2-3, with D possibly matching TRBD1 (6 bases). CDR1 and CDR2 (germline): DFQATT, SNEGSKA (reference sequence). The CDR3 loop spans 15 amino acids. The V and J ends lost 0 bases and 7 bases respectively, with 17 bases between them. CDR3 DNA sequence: TGCAGTGCTAGAGATCCCCTAGGGGGAGTGCATACGCAGTATTTT. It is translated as CSARDPLGGVHTQYF.

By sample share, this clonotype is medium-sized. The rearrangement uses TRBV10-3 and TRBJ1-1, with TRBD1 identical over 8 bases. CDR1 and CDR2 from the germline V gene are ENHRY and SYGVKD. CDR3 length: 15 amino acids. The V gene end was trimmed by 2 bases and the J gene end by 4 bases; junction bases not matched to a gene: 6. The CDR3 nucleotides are TGTGCCATCAGTGAGCGGACAGGGAGGGGCACTGAAGCTTTCTTT. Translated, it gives CAISERTGRGTEAFF.

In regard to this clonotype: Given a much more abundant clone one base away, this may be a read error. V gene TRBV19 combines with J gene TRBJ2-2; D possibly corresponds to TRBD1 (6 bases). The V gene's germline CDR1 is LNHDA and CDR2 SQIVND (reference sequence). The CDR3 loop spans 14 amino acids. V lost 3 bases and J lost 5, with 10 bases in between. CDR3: CASSILRGTGELFF. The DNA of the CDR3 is TGTGCCAGTAGTATCCTGAGGGGGACCGGGGAGCTGTTTTTT.